One and the same sample provided the 30 T cell receptor beta chains below, sequenced in a study of type 1 and type 2 diabetes patients (dated by TCRdb to 2016 to 2017). The sequencing machine was an Illumina MiSeq. Genomic DNA from sorted T cell subsets served as template for TCRbeta CDR3 amplification. The TCRbeta CDR3 region was amplified by multiplex PCR using 30 forward and 13 reverse primers. TCRdb handled the public reads itself, with Q25 trimming in fastp and clone calling in MiXCR, and kept productive beta chains. Merged by CDR3 protein, the rows form single entries marked with the most common genes and DNA. The sample includes 250,000 or so distinct CDR3 sequences, with 45% to 60% observed a single time. The ten largest clones take up approximately 14% of the sample. The sample consisted of peripheral blood mononuclear cells (PBMCs). Receptors were obtained from a man aged 18-30 years with type 2 diabetes.

The table lists this clonotype with a few counts. The rearrangement uses TRBV7-2 and TRBJ2-3; no clear D. This CDR3 is 13 amino acids long. Per germline, CDR1 SGHTA and CDR2 FQGNSA. The V end lost 5 bases, the J end lost 4 bases, and 10 bases lay between the germline ends. CDR3 in amino acids: CASSPGEADTQYF. CDR3 nucleotide sequence: TGTGCCAGCAGCCCAGGTGAGGCAGATACGCAGTATTTT.

The chain employs TRBV4-2 and TRBJ2-1; D not certain. Germline loops: CDR1 LGHNA, CDR2 YNFKEQ. This CDR3 has 12 residues. V dropped 1 base and J dropped 6 bases, with 4 bases sitting between them. CDR3 coding DNA: TGTGCCAGCAGCCAAGGAGCCAATGAGCAGTTCTTC. Protein product: CASSQGANEQFF.

This clonotype was seen a few times. V is TRBV10-3 and J is TRBJ2-7; unclear D gene. Deletions cut 4 bases from V and 7 bases from J, with 11 bases between. There are 12 residues in the CDR3. Looked up from germline, CDR1 is ENHRY and CDR2 is SYGVKD. This chain's CDR3 is CAISGSGREQYF. The CDR3 nucleotides are TGTGCCATCAGTGGGTCAGGTCGAGAGCAGTACTTC.

The table lists this clonotype with many counts. CDR3 in amino acids: CASKGNSNQPQHF. In nucleotides, the CDR3 is TGTGCCAGCAAGGGGAATAGCAATCAGCCCCAGCATTTT. J is TRBJ1-5 and V is TRBV2; possible D gene TRBD1, 5 bases. Trimming shortened V by 7 bases and J by 0 bases, and 7 bases separated the two germline ends. The CDR3 is 13 amino acids. In germline, CDR1 is SNHLY, CDR2 FYNNEI.

In its sample, this clonotype was seen a few times. The V and J genes are TRBV2 and TRBJ2-3; no firm D call. V dropped 8 bases and J dropped 6 bases, with 15 bases sitting between them. CDR3 length: 13 residues. CDR1 SNHLY and CDR2 FYNNEI come from the germline V gene. CDR3: CASQTPTEDTQYF. CDR3 in DNA: TGTGCCAGCCAAACCCCGACGGAGGATACGCAGTATTTT.

This sequence joins TRBV20-1 and TRBJ1-1; D is unclear. From germline, CDR1 is DFQATT and CDR2 SNEGSKA (reference sequence). Trimming took 3 bases from V and 1 from J, leaving 18 bases between them. This CDR3 spans 16 amino acids. In DNA, the CDR3 is TGCAGTGCTAGGATTTTCGGCGATCAAGGGAACACTGAAGCTTTCTTT. Residues: CSARIFGDQGNTEAFF.

This clonotype was detected only once. For the CDR3, the DNA is TGTGCCAGCAGTCCCCGGGGGGGAGGGATTAAGGTCACTGAAGCTTTCTTT. Translation gives CASSPRGGGIKVTEAFF. The chain couples TRBV6-1 to TRBJ1-1; D is possibly TRBD1 (5 bases). The CDR3 runs to 17 residues. Germline assignment: CDR1 MNHNS and CDR2 SASEGT. The V end was cut by 5 bases, the J end by 4 bases, with 23 bases between.

As for this clonotype: One base away lies a much larger clone, so this may be a sequencing read error. The genes are TRBV2 and TRBJ2-3; no clear D gene. Trimming shortened V by 5 bases and J by 6 bases, and 15 bases separated the two germline ends. Germline CDR1 SNHLY, CDR2 FYNNEI. The length of the CDR3 is 14 residues. The CDR3 DNA is TGTGCCAGCAGTAGAGTATGCGGCAGGGATACGCAGTATTTT. As protein: CASSRVCGRDTQYF.

This clonotype has a handful of counts. The chain links TRBV19 to TRBJ2-7; tentatively, D is TRBD2 (6 bases). CDR1 and CDR2 from the germline V gene are LNHDA and SQIVND (reference sequence). Trimming shortened V by 3 bases and J by 2 bases, and 14 bases separated the two germline ends. The CDR3 extends over 15 amino acids. DNA for the CDR3: TGTGCCAGTAGTATCGGCGGGGCGATGGCCTACGAGCAGTACTTC. Protein: CASSIGGAMAYEQYF.

This clonotype was recorded a few times. The junction departs from the called germline gene at one end, perhaps through a read error. The CDR3 here is CASSLLGGNTEAFF. The CDR3 DNA reads as TGCGCCAGCAGCTTGTTAGGAGGAAACACTGAAGCTTTCTTT. This chain joins TRBV28 and TRBJ1-1; D unclear. The germline V gene encodes CDR1 MDHEN and CDR2 SYDVKM. The CDR3 length is 14 residues. Combining the CDR3 with reference TRBV28 and TRBJ1-1 gives the whole variable domain DVKVTQSSRYLVKRTGEKVFLECVQDMDHENMFWYRQDPGLGLRLIYFSYDVKMKEKGDIPEGYSVSREKKERFSLILESASTNQTSMYLCASSLLGGNTEAFFGQGTRLTVV.

The chain combines TRBV15 with TRBJ2-7, with D perhaps TRBD2 (5 bases). The CDR3 runs 16 residues. From germline, CDR1 is LNHNV and CDR2 YYDKDF (reference sequence). The V end was cut by 0 bases, the J end by 2 bases, with 14 bases between. The CDR3 DNA is TGTGCCACCAGCAGAGATTTAATCGGGGATACCTACGAGCAGTACTTC. It is translated as CATSRDLIGDTYEQYF.

The table lists this clonotype with a few counts. V and J are TRBV20-1 and TRBJ1-2, with D hard to call. CDR3 size: 11 residues. Between the trimmed V and J ends, which lost 4 bases and 5 bases, there was a span of 8 bases. Germline CDR1 is DFQATT and CDR2 is SNEGSKA (reference sequence). CDR3 nucleotides: TGCAGTGCTAAGAGCACATATGGCTACACCTTC. Translated: CSAKSTYGYTF.

The chain recombines TRBV24-1 with TRBJ2-2; 8 nucleotides agree with TRBD1. Germline values: CDR1 KGHDR, CDR2 SFDVKD. The CDR3 loop spans 15 amino acids. After removal of 4 bases from V and 1 base from J, the junction contained 1 base not matched to a gene. Written as DNA, the CDR3 is TGTGCCACCAGTGACACAGGGGGGAACACCGGGGAGCTGTTTTTT. This gives the protein CATSDTGGNTGELFF.

This clonotype was counted between two and nine times. The chain recombines TRBV28 with TRBJ2-7; D gene ambiguous. Germline CDR1 is MDHEN and CDR2 is SYDVKM. The CDR3 consists of 12 residues. The V gene lost 7 bases and the J gene lost 6 bases, with 13 bases spanning the gap. Here the CDR3 DNA reads TGTGCCAGCACCGATAGCTCTACCGAGCAGTACTTC. Amino acid sequence: CASTDSSTEQYF.

V is TRBV20-1 and J is TRBJ2-7, with D perhaps matching TRBD2 (5 bases). This CDR3 is 13 amino acids long. The germline V and J ends were trimmed by 5 bases and 2 bases, with 13 bases remaining between them. Per germline, CDR1 DFQATT and CDR2 SNEGSKA (reference sequence). In DNA, the CDR3 is TGCAGTGCTCATGCCGGACTCGCCTACGAGCAGTACTTC. This encodes CSAHAGLAYEQYF.

The chain links TRBV4-2 to TRBJ2-3; a weak D match, TRBD1 (5 bases). V lost 0 bases to trimming and J lost 5 bases, with 18 bases between them. Germline V lookup: CDR1 LGHNA, CDR2 YNFKEQ. This CDR3 has 17 residues. CDR3 coding DNA: TGTGCCAGCAGCCAAGAGGGATGGGTAGTTAGGGGAGATACGCAGTATTTT. Translating it yields CASSQEGWVVRGDTQYF.

The chain carries TRBV20-1 and TRBJ2-1; D remains ambiguous. The CDR3 contains 14 residues. Germline-derived CDR1 and CDR2 are DFQATT and SNEGSKA (reference sequence). Trimming stripped 3 bases from V and 1 base from J, with 10 bases between. For the CDR3, the DNA is TGCAGTGCTAGTTCCTGGAGATCCTACAATGAGCAGTTCTTC. This translates into CSASSWRSYNEQFF.

This clonotype occurred a few times. The chain couples TRBV7-2 to TRBJ2-7; D is unresolved. The CDR3 has 16 amino acids. Trimming left V 5 bases short and J 1 base short, with 18 bases between. In germline, CDR1 is SGHTA, CDR2 FQGNSA. The CDR3 nucleotides are TGTGCCAGCAGCCTCGGACCGACCATTAAATCCTACGAGCAGTACTTC. Its protein product is CASSLGPTIKSYEQYF. Filled out from reference TRBV7-2 and TRBJ2-7, the complete variable domain reads GAGVSQSPSNKVTEKGKDVELRCDPISGHTALYWYRQSLGQGLEFLIYFQGNSAPDKSGLPSDRFSAERTGGSVSTLTIQRTQQEDSAVYLCASSLGPTIKSYEQYFGPGTRLTVT.

This clonotype was seen a handful of times. V is TRBV19 and J is TRBJ1-4, with TRBD1 matching over 7 bases. V shed 3 bases and J 3 bases; nucleotides not matched to a gene: 4. CDR1 is LNHDA and CDR2 is SQIVND in the germline V gene (reference sequence). The CDR3 totals 15 residues. The CDR3 DNA sequence: TGTGCCAGTAGTATCTGGACAGGCCCTAATGAAAAACTGTTTTTT. This sequence encodes CASSIWTGPNEKLFF.

J is TRBJ1-2 and V is TRBV24-1, with 8 bases fitting TRBD1. The CDR3 totals 14 residues. J was trimmed by 6 bases and V by 4 bases; bases with no gene match: 6. Germline V CDR1 and CDR2: KGHDR, SFDVKD. This CDR3 is CATSDPLRGHGYTF. The DNA for the CDR3 is TGTGCCACCAGTGACCCGCTCAGGGGGCATGGCTACACCTTC.

In its sample, this clonotype was seen many times. The chain couples TRBV30 to TRBJ1-2; D gene uncertain. Germline lookup yields CDR1 GTSNPN and CDR2 SVGIG (reference sequence). V lost 0 bases and J lost 5, with 7 bases in between. CDR3 length equals 12 residues. The CDR3 sequence: CAWSVGGYGYTF. CDR3 bases: TGTGCCTGGAGTGTAGGAGGGTATGGCTACACCTTC.

This clonotype was counted a single time. V and J are TRBV7-2 and TRBJ2-4; a possible D gene is TRBD1 (8 bases). This CDR3 is 18 amino acids long. Germline CDR1 SGHTA, CDR2 FQGNSA. Trimming removed 2 bases at V and 4 bases at J, with 21 bases between. The CDR3, as DNA: TGTGCCAGCAGCTTAAAGGGGGGGCAGGGGGCTGGGAAAAACATTCAGTACTTC. The encoded protein is CASSLKGGQGAGKNIQYF.

The gene calls are TRBV15 and TRBJ1-6, with 10 bases matching TRBD1. The CDR3 length is 15 residues. V lost 3 bases, J lost 7 bases, and 3 bases stayed unmatched. Looked up from germline, CDR1 is LNHNV and CDR2 is YYDKDF (reference sequence). CDR3 amino acids: CATSSTGQGNSPLHF. Written as DNA, the CDR3 is TGTGCCACCAGCAGTACGGGACAGGGGAATTCACCCCTCCACTTT.

The chain recombines TRBV4-1 with TRBJ1-6, with D maybe TRBD1 (5 bases). Germline-derived CDR1 and CDR2 are MGHRA and YSYEKL. The V end was cut by 0 bases, the J end by 10 bases, with 13 bases between. The CDR3 covers 15 residues. The CDR3 is CASSQDPGTGSPLHF. CDR3 DNA sequence: TGCGCCAGCAGCCAAGACCCAGGGACGGGCTCACCCCTCCACTTT.

The rearrangement joins TRBV12-5 to TRBJ2-1; D is unresolved. In germline, CDR1 is LGHNT, CDR2 FRNRAP. Trimming stripped 3 bases from V and 8 bases from J, with 14 bases between. This CDR3 has 14 residues. CDR3 in DNA: TGTGCTAGTGGTTTCTCGGGCGTTGCAGATGAGCAGTTCTTC. This encodes CASGFSGVADEQFF.

This clonotype occurred a few times. The chain combines TRBV19 with TRBJ2-7, with 9 bases fitting TRBD1. Germline loops: CDR1 LNHDA, CDR2 SQIVND (reference sequence). This CDR3 is built from 13 residues. With V trimmed by 7 bases and J by 6 bases, 7 bases remained unmatched. CDR3 DNA: TGTGCCAGTACCAACGACAGGGGGAGCGAGCAGTACTTC. Translation gives CASTNDRGSEQYF.

The genes are TRBV20-1 and TRBJ2-7; 9 bases are shared with TRBD1. CDR3 length: 13 residues. CDR1 and CDR2 from the germline V gene are DFQATT and SNEGSKA (reference sequence). J gave up 6 bases and V 3 bases, and 6 bases lay outside the gene matches. The CDR3 here is CSASKDRGSEQYF. CDR3 nucleotide sequence: TGCAGTGCTAGTAAGGACAGGGGCTCCGAGCAGTACTTC.

V gene TRBV5-1 combines with J gene TRBJ2-5; 7 nucleotides align to TRBD1. The CDR3 length is 15 residues. The J segment lost 5 bases and the V segment lost 4 bases, leaving 11 bases of the junction unmatched. Germline CDR1 is SGHRS and CDR2 is YFSETQ. The CDR3 spells CASSAGTADGETQYF. CDR3 coding DNA: TGCGCCAGCAGCGCCGGGACAGCAGACGGGGAGACCCAGTACTTC.

The chain uses TRBV29-1 and TRBJ2-1; a possible D gene is TRBD1 (5 bases). Germline V CDR1 and CDR2: SQVTM, ANQGSEA. The ends were cut back, 8 bases at V and 6 bases at J, with 17 bases in the middle. The CDR3 is 13 amino acids. CDR3 sequence: CSSDGATPNEQFF. The CDR3 DNA is TGCAGCTCTGATGGGGCGACACCCAATGAGCAGTTCTTC.

This clonotype came up many times. The chain has TRBV2 and TRBJ1-6; D unclear. This CDR3 contains 15 residues. With 2 bases removed from V and 7 bases from J, the gap between germline ends came to 12 bases. CDR1 SNHLY and CDR2 FYNNEI come from the germline V gene. For the CDR3, the DNA is TGTGCCAGCAGTGAAAGAGGCCCGGAGAATTCACCCCTCCACTTT. Amino acids: CASSERGPENSPLHF.